The 19 T cell receptor beta chains below all came from one sample that was sequenced in a study of blood T cell repertoires in COVID-19. The protocol was immunoSEQ multiplex PCR, while the TCRdb copy is restricted to in-frame clones and leaves out a portion. The sample shows around 160,000 clones, around 87% of them seen only once. Input material: peripheral blood. These receptors originate from a man older than 75 with acute or convalescent COVID-19.

The chain is built from TRBV29-1 and TRBJ2-1, with 8 bases aligning to TRBD2. CDR3 length equals 15 residues. Germline V gives CDR1 SQVTM, CDR2 ANQGSEA. The trim removed 1 base at V and 8 bases at J, leaving 10 bases unmatched. The CDR3: CSVEGRSSGSYEQFF. CDR3 nucleotides: TGCAGCGTTGAAGGGAGGTCTAGCGGGTCCTATGAGCAGTTCTTC.

The gene calls are TRBV6-5 and TRBJ1-2; maybe TRBD1 (5 bases). Germline CDR1 MNHEY, CDR2 SVGAGI. The CDR3 sequence is 14 residues long. With 6 bases removed from V and 0 bases from J, the gap between germline ends came to 11 bases. The CDR3 is CASRAGWANYGYTF. The CDR3 DNA follows: TGTGCCAGCAGGGCAGGGTGGGCTAACTATGGCTACACCTTC.

This chain links TRBV18 with TRBJ1-3, with D uncertain. Germline assignment: CDR1 KGHSH and CDR2 LQKENI. The V end was cut by 3 bases, the J end by 2 bases, with 17 bases between. The CDR3 spans 17 residues. CDR3 DNA sequence: TGTGCCAGCTCACCGGCGGGTCCGAGGGCTGCTGGAAACACCATATATTTT. This encodes CASSPAGPRAAGNTIYF.

The chain has TRBV28 and TRBJ2-1, with TRBD2 identical over 10 bases. V lost 6 bases to trimming and J lost 4 bases; unmatched junction nucleotides: 9. The V gene's germline CDR1 is MDHEN and CDR2 SYDVKM. The CDR3 loop spans 16 amino acids. CDR3 protein: CASSSTGTSVYNEQFF. CDR3 DNA: TGTGCCAGCAGCTCAACCGGGACTAGCGTTTACAATGAGCAGTTCTTC.

This chain uses TRBV6-1 with TRBJ1-5; D is ambiguous. V lost 0 bases to trimming and J lost 4 bases, with 7 bases between them. CDR1 is MNHNS, CDR2 SASEGT, per germline. This CDR3 spans 14 amino acids. CDR3 loop: CASSEAALNQPQHF. CDR3 bases: TGTGCCAGCAGTGAAGCTGCCCTAAATCAGCCCCAGCATTTT.

This sequence joins TRBV18 and TRBJ2-1; TRBD2 matches 12 bases. Germline CDR1 reads KGHSH; CDR2 reads LQKENI. V was clipped by 5 bases and J by 1 base; unmatched bases: 3. This CDR3 region has 16 residues. The CDR3 protein is CASSSGTSGSYNEQFF. The CDR3 nucleotides read TGTGCCAGCTCATCGGGGACTAGCGGGTCCTACAATGAGCAGTTCTTC. Complete variable domain (other parts from reference TRBV18 and TRBJ2-1): NAGVMQNPRHLVRRRGQEARLRCSPMKGHSHVYWYRQLPEEGLKFMVYLQKENIIDESGMPKERFSAEFPKEGPSILRIQQVVRGDSAAYFCASSSGTSGSYNEQFFGPGTRLTVL.

The V call is TRBV20-1, the J call TRBJ1-1; 7 bases are a match to TRBD1. The CDR3 length is 11 residues. Germline assignment: CDR1 DFQATT and CDR2 SNEGSKA (reference sequence). Trimming removed 6 bases from V and 3 bases from J; junction bases left unmatched: 1. CDR3 protein: CSADRDTEAFF. The CDR3 coding sequence is TGCAGTGCCGACAGGGACACTGAAGCTTTCTTT.

The chain joins TRBV28 to TRBJ2-7; 8 positions agree with TRBD1. This CDR3 comprises 14 residues. The V segment lost 6 bases and the J segment 6 bases; nucleotides outside the gene matches: 10. Germline V gene data show CDR1 as MDHEN and CDR2 as SYDVKM. The CDR3 coding sequence is TGTGCCAGCAGCCCCGGGACAGGAGGGGGCGAGCAGTACTTC. It codes for CASSPGTGGGEQYF.

The J gene is TRBJ2-5, the V gene TRBV10-1; 10 bases align to TRBD2. The CDR3 runs to 17 residues. The junction had 19 bases not matched to a gene; V was cut back by 8 bases and J by 7 bases. The germline CDR1 and CDR2 sequences are WNHNN and SYGVQD (reference sequence). The CDR3 DNA reads TGCGCCAGCTTCCTCGGGACTAGCGCCACTTTCGGGGGGACCCAGTACTTC. Its protein product is CASFLGTSATFGGTQYF.

The V gene is TRBV9, the J gene TRBJ2-1; D not resolved. CDR3 length equals 14 residues. The V and J ends lost 0 bases and 7 bases respectively, with 11 bases between them. The germline V gene has CDR1 SGDLS and CDR2 YYNGEE. CDR3 sequence: CASSVDPGRNEQFF. As DNA, the CDR3 is TGTGCCAGCAGCGTAGATCCGGGTAGGAATGAGCAGTTCTTC.

This clone was found a few times. The chain joins TRBV7-2 to TRBJ2-7, with D perhaps matching TRBD2 (6 bases). The V end was cut by 3 bases, the J end by 1 base, with 25 bases between. Germline values: CDR1 SGHTA, CDR2 FQGNSA. The CDR3 loop spans 19 amino acids. The CDR3 region has the DNA TGTGCCAGCAGCTTGGAACGGGAACTAGCTGGGTTGGGTTCCTACGAGCAGTACTTC. This translates into CASSLERELAGLGSYEQYF. The full variable domain, completed using reference TRBV7-2 and TRBJ2-7, is GAGVSQSPSNKVTEKGKDVELRCDPISGHTALYWYRQSLGQGLEFLIYFQGNSAPDKSGLPSDRFSAERTGGSVSTLTIQRTQQEDSAVYLCASSLERELAGLGSYEQYFGPGTRLTVT.

The V gene is TRBV6-5, the J gene TRBJ1-4; no clear D gene. The CDR3 covers 13 residues. Between the trimmed V and J ends, which lost 7 bases and 4 bases, there was a span of 10 bases. Germline CDR1 MNHEY, CDR2 SVGAGI. CDR3 amino acids: CASIKSLNEKLFF. CDR3 bases: TGTGCCAGCATTAAGAGTCTTAATGAAAAACTGTTTTTT.

Worth noting for this clone: Different DNA sequences within this sample yield the same CDR3. The chain joins TRBV28 to TRBJ1-5, with D perhaps matching TRBD1 (5 bases). Per the germline V gene, CDR1 is MDHEN and CDR2 is SYDVKM. V was shortened by 2 bases and J by 7 bases, with 12 bases between the two germline ends. CDR3 length: 14 amino acids. CDR3 sequence (DNA): TGTGCCAGCAGTTTACGGCAGGGTGGGCAGCCCCAGCATTTT. Residues: CASSLRQGGQPQHF.

This chain links TRBV5-5 with TRBJ2-2; 7 nucleotides align to TRBD2. CDR3 length: 11 amino acids. After removal of 5 bases from V and 13 bases from J, the junction contained 5 bases not matched to a gene. Per germline, CDR1 SGHKS and CDR2 YYEKEE (reference sequence). The CDR3 bases are TGTGCCAGCAGAGCGGGGCCAGGGCTGTTTTTT. Translation gives CASRAGPGLFF.

The chain combines TRBV6-1 with TRBJ1-5; weak D call: TRBD1 (6 bases). Germline V gene data show CDR1 as MNHNS and CDR2 as SASEGT. Deletions cut 1 base from V and 7 bases from J, with 17 bases between. The CDR3 runs to 16 residues. Here the CDR3 DNA reads TGTGCCAGCAGTGAAGTGGCCAGGGGATGGGGACAGCCCCAGCATTTT. It codes for CASSEVARGWGQPQHF.

Worth noting for this clone: The sample contains more than one DNA sequence encoding this CDR3. The V call is TRBV27, the J call TRBJ2-1; 15 nucleotides align to TRBD2. With V trimmed by 6 bases and J by 9 bases, 3 bases remained unmatched. The CDR3 spans 14 residues. Germline V lookup: CDR1 MNHEY, CDR2 SMNVEV (reference sequence). In DNA, the CDR3 is TGTGCCAGCAGGGGGACTAGCGGGAGGTTTGAGCAGTTCTTC. This sequence encodes CASRGTSGRFEQFF.

The chain joins TRBV27 to TRBJ2-1; TRBD2 aligns across 10 bases. The CDR3 consists of 16 residues. V was pared by 0 bases and J by 7 bases, with 6 bases of the junction left unmatched. Germline V gives CDR1 MNHEY, CDR2 SMNVEV (reference sequence). The CDR3 bases are TGTGCCAGCAGTTTATCAGCTAGCGGGAGTCCTAATGAGCAGTTCTTC. It specifies CASSLSASGSPNEQFF.

This clone was seen a single time. This chain uses TRBV2 with TRBJ2-3; D is unresolved. V was clipped by 5 bases and J by 0 bases, with 12 bases between them. Germline loops: CDR1 SNHLY, CDR2 FYNNEI. The CDR3 length is 15 residues. The CDR3 sequence: CASSPNTPSTDTQYF. For the CDR3, the DNA is TGTGCCAGCAGTCCCAACACGCCTAGCACAGATACGCAGTATTTT. Drawing the rest from reference TRBV2 and TRBJ2-3, the complete variable domain is EPEVTQTPSHQVTQMGQEVILRCVPISNHLYFYWYRQILGQKVEFLVSFYNNEISEKSEIFDDQFSVERPDGSNFTLKIRSTKLEDSAMYFCASSPNTPSTDTQYFGPGTRLTVL.

This chain links TRBV30 with TRBJ2-3, with TRBD2 identical over 12 bases. The CDR3 spans 18 residues. Germline trimming cut 3 bases from V and 4 bases from J; bases unmatched to any gene: 14. Germline values: CDR1 GTSNPN, CDR2 SVGIG (reference sequence). This CDR3 is CAWSEEGLAGGQSDTQYF. The CDR3 DNA sequence: TGTGCCTGGAGCGAGGAGGGCCTAGCGGGAGGGCAATCAGATACGCAGTATTTT.